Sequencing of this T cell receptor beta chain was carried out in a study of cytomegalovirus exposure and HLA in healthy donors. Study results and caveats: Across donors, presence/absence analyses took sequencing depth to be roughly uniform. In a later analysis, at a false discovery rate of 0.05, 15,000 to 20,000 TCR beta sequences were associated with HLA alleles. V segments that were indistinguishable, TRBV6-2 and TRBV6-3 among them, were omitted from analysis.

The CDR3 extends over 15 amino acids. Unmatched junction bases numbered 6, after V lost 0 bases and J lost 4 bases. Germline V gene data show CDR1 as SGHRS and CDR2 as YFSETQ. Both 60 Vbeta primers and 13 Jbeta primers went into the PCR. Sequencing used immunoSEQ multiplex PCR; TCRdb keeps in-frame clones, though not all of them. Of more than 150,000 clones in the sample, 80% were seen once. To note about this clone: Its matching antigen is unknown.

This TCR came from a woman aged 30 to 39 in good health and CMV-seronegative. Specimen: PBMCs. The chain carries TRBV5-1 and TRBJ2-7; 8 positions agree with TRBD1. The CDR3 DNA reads TGCGCCAGCAGCTTGGCCGGGACAGGTTTATACGAGCAGTACTTC. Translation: CASSLAGTGLYEQYF.